Sequencing of this TCR beta chain was carried out in a study of vaccination and CD4 T cells after COVID-19 (dated by TCRdb to between 2021 and 2024). Background for the entire study: Convalescent patients had a positive SARS-CoV-2 result on nasal swab PCR, and of these patients, 8 or 9 had mild disease and one had severe disease. The convalescent cohort comprised six males and four females, including two Hispanic individuals, seven Caucasians, two Asians and one multiracial person. Post-COVID blood samples were collected from convalescent patients a median of around 100 days after diagnosis, with a range of about 30 to 161 days. In around 9 COVID-19 convalescent patients and several infection-naive healthy vaccine recipients, researchers compared the spike-specific CD4+ TCR repertoire from before mRNA vaccination with the repertoire from after. For stimulating the cultures, overlapping spike peptide pools were used, derived from SARS-CoV-2 as well as from the common cold coronaviruses HCoV-NL63, HCoV-OC43 and HCoV-229E. Control cultures received a CEFX viral epitope pool as the positive control, an HIV-1 Nef peptide pool as the negative control, or no peptide. Each participant got two doses of either the Pfizer-BioNTech BNT162b2 vaccine (n=8) or the Moderna mRNA-1273 vaccine (n=2). The time from the second vaccine dose to post-vaccine blood sampling had a median of around 72 days and ranged from about 12 to 241 days. The paper's findings and limits, for the study overall: Of the vaccine-specific clones found in convalescent patients, nearly all (304 of 307) were mono-reactive for SARS-CoV-2 spike instead of being cross-reactive with common cold coronaviruses. Relatively few convalescent patients were included in the study, and early timepoints after natural infection were not analyzed. Although the median number of SARS-CoV-2-reactive clonotypes went up from roughly 23 after infection to more than 30 after vaccination, the increase was not significant. Among convalescent patients, a median roughly 90% of the SARS-CoV-2-reactive clones seen after vaccination appeared only after vaccination, which suggests priming specific to the vaccine.

The treatment or condition label of this sample denotes: approximately 9-day PBMC culture with coronavirus spike peptide pools or control peptides (ViraFEST assay). The ViraFEST assay was used in the study, in which antigen-specific T cells were expanded with peptide pools and expanded clonotypes were subsequently identified by TCR sequencing. Positive SARS-CoV-2 PCR tests in the convalescent patients dated from March to December 2020, before Alpha, Beta and Delta variants emerged in the United States. Each well held around 1.9 million PBMCs cultured with around 9 ug/ml peptide pools in IMDM containing around 4.5% human AB serum and 7.5 to 10 IU/ml IL-2. Half of the culture medium was replaced with fresh IL-2-containing medium on days 3 and 7. After more than 8 days of culture, CD4+ T cells were isolated by negative selection using the EasySep CD4+ T cell isolation kit. Ficoll-Paque Plus gradient centrifugation was used to isolate PBMCs from whole blood, and the isolated PBMCs were then either used fresh or cryopreserved at -140C. Each culture condition was generally run in triplicate wells.

Trimming costs V 4 bases and J 4 bases, and their ends lie 16 bases apart. Its CDR3 holds 15 amino acids, cysteine through phenylalanine. Only the CDR3 part of the read is kept: 45 bases, read in frame from the first base. Via the germline V gene, CDR1 is MNHEY and CDR2 SVGEGT. This clonotype was recorded a few times. Which antigen it targets is not known. Nothing much larger sits one base from this clone, and base qualities are not available. The library was built by means of PCR. TCR sequencing of DNA from cultured CD4+ T cells used the Oncomine TCR Beta short-read assay at the Johns Hopkins FTIC core. Genomic DNA was extracted from the cultured CD4+ T cells with the QIAamp micro DNA kit. Oncomine TCR Beta libraries made from cultured CD4+ T cells were pooled using unique dual indexes and sequenced on an Illumina iSeq 100. Regarding the original processing steps: Non-productive sequences were filtered out, and CDR3s that did not start with C, did not end with F or W, or were shorter than 7 amino acids were discarded. The MANAFEST web application was used to identify antigen-specific clonotypes by comparing peptide-stimulated wells against reference wells and other culture wells. Positive clones required FDR below 0.05, an odds ratio above 5, and productive frequency above 0.1% in at least two of three replicate wells. A clonotype was classed as cross-reactive if the clonotype showed significant expansion both in SARS-CoV-2 spike wells and in at least one common cold coronavirus spike condition. Using R version 3.6.1, CDR3 homology was evaluated through Levenshtein distances (stringdist) along with unrooted phylogenetic trees (ape). Clones were called with MiXCR by TCRdb after fastp trimmed the public reads at Q25, and only in-frame beta chains were retained. Each entry merges the rows of one CDR3 protein and shows their most common DNA and genes. The authors' filters were not applied to this entry. The sample data list 9,500 to 15,000 distinct CDR3 sequences, and 40% to 50% of these were observed just once. The ten largest clones represent more than 14% of the sample.

This TCR was recovered from a human donor who had recovered from COVID-19. This receptor chain uses TRBV6-2 or TRBV6-3 and TRBJ1-1; tentative D gene TRBD1, with 5 bases matching. Source material: CD4+ T cells from blood, cultured in vitro. The DNA sequence is given as TGTGCCAGCAGTTCCCCGGGTAGGGGAGGCACTGAAGCTTTCTTT. The translation is CASSSPGRGGTEAFF.